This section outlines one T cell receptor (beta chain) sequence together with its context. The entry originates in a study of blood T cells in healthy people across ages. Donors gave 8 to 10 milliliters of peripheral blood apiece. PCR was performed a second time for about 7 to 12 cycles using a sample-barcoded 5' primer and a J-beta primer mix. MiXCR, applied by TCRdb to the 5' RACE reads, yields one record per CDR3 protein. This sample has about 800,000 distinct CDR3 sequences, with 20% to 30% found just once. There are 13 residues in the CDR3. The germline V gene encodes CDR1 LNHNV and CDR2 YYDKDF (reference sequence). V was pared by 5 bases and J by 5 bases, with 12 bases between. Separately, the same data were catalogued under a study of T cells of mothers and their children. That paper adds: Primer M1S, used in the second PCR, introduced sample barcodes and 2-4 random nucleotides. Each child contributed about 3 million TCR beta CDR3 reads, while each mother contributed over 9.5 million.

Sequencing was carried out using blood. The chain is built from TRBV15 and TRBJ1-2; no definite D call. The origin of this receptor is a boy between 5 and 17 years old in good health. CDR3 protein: CATSLAPEYGYTF. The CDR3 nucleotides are TGTGCCACCAGCCTTGCCCCAGAGTATGGCTACACCTTC.